This entry concerns a single TCR beta chain. The data derive from a study of blood T cell repertoires in COVID-19. At the level of the study: Italy, Spain and the United States were the sources of the convalescent and acute COVID-19 samples. Nucleic acid was either cDNA or gDNA, and it came from T cells, B-cell-depleted T cells, or PBMCs.

Authors' methods: Reference gene primer amplification gave nucleated cell count estimates. TCRdb's copy holds only in-frame clones and misses some; the assay was immunoSEQ multiplex PCR. That table supplies the V and J calls and clone size; D and trimming were determined from the DNA. The sample has a few hundred thousand clones, roughly 83% seen once. Germline V gene data show CDR1 as SNHLY and CDR2 as FYNNEI. Trimming removed 6 bases from V and 5 bases from J, with 20 bases in between. The CDR3 has 15 amino acids. This sequence was found in an older man with acute or convalescent COVID-19. Material: peripheral blood. The chain recombines TRBV2 with TRBJ2-7, with D possibly matching TRBD1 (6 bases). The CDR3, as DNA: TGTGCCAGCAGCCTCGACAGGCCCGCTCTGAACGAGCAGTACTTC. Protein: CASSLDRPALNEQYF.